This T cell receptor (beta chain) was sequenced for a study of CD8 T cells in ankylosing spondylitis. There are 13 residues in the CDR3. V lost 10 bases, J lost 4 bases, and 9 bases stayed unmatched. TCRdb recomputed calls from the 5' RACE reads with MiXCR, one row per CDR3 protein. The data contain roughly 260,000 distinct CDR3 sequences, about 20% of them singletons. Study observations and caveats: Previous work reported some of these motif variants in the synovial fluid and blood of reactive arthritis. One TCR beta motif, made up of roughly eight highly homologous variants, appeared characteristic of ankylosing spondylitis blood. Those disease-linked clones were CD8+; they were also relatively rare in peripheral blood.

This clonotype was seen repeatedly, ten times or more. Its target is not known. The receptor comes from a male donor with ankylosing spondylitis or in good health (not recorded which). The rearrangement links TRBV12-3 or TRBV12-4 to TRBJ1-1; 7 bases are shared with TRBD1. Sequencing input: blood, either unsorted or a sorted T cell fraction (not recorded which). The CDR3 spells CATNRGLGTEAFF. As DNA, the CDR3 is TGTGCCACCAACAGGGGTTTGGGCACTGAAGCTTTCTTT.